This paragraph reports one TCR beta chain. This sample is part of a study of T cells in Graves' hyperthyroidism and ophthalmopathy. RNA transcripts served as the template for amplifying TCR beta CDR3 regions. First-round RT-PCR of the TCR CDR3 relied on the HTBI primer set. TCRdb reprocessed the multiplex PCR reads with MiXCR, giving one entry per CDR3 protein. Among about 640,000 distinct CDR3 sequences listed, about 45% were seen once. CDR3 length equals 12 residues. The germline CDR1 and CDR2 sequences are KGHDR and SFDVKD. Trimming removed 5 bases at V and 7 bases at J, with 10 bases between. Uncontrolled infection, other autoimmune disease, pregnancy and lactation each barred patients from inclusion.

This TCR came from an adult man with Graves' disease, either hyperthyroidism or ophthalmopathy (not recorded which). The source material was peripheral blood or thyroid tissue (not recorded which). The chain recombines TRBV24-1 with TRBJ1-2; no clear D gene. The CDR3 loop reads CATSGDAAGYTF. Written as DNA, the CDR3 is TGTGCCACCAGTGGTGACGCGGCTGGCTACACCTTC.